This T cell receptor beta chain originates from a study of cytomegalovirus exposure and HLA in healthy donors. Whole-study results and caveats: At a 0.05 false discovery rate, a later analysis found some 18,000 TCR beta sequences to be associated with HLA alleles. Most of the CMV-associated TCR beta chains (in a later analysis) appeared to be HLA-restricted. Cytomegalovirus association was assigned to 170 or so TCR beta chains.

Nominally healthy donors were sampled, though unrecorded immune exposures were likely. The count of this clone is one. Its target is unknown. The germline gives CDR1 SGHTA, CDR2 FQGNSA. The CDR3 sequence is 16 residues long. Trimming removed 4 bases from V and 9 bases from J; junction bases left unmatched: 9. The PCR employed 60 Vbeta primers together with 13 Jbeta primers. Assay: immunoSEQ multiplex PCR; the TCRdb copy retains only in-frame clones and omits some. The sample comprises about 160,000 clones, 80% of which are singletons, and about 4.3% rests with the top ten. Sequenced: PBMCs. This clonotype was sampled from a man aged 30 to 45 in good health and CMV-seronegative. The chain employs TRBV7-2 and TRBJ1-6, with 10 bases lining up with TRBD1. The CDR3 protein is CASSWTGGIRLSPLHF. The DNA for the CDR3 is TGTGCCAGCAGCTGGACAGGGGGTATACGACTTTCACCCCTCCACTTT.